The rows below give T cell receptor beta chains drawn from one sample of a study of CD8+ T cells in alopecia areata. Profiling relied on immunoSEQ multiplex PCR, and the TCRdb table lists in-frame clones only, not all of them. The sample has about 270,000 clones, 60% seen once. Source: CD4+ T cells sorted from blood, taken around week 54, from a patient treated with tofacitinib. The receptors were sampled from a human donor with alopecia areata. The CDR3 runs from the conserved cysteine through the conserved F or W. A D gene is named only where the DNA matches it firmly. Not every row has a clone size; where given, it reads once, few, many or a size class.

d_call: .
v_call: TRBV30
j_call: TRBJ1-1
cdr3_length: 12
clone_size: .
cdr3_aa: CAWWRLNTEAFF
cdr3_nt: TGTGCCTGGTGGCGGCTGAACACTGAAGCTTTCTTT

d_call: .
v_call: TRBV23-1
j_call: TRBJ1-2
cdr3_length: 12
clone_size: few
cdr3_aa: CASSQSWYGYTF
cdr3_nt: TGCGCCAGCAGTCAATCGTGGTATGGCTACACCTTC

d_call: .
v_call: TRBV2
j_call: TRBJ1-2
cdr3_length: 10
clone_size: .
cdr3_aa: CASRGYGYTF
cdr3_nt: TGTGCCAGCAGGGGCTATGGCTACACCTTC

d_call: .
v_call: TRBV29-1
j_call: TRBJ2-5
cdr3_length: 12
clone_size: .
cdr3_aa: CSVQVGIETQYF
cdr3_nt: TGCAGCGTTCAGGTGGGGATAGAGACCCAGTACTTC

d_call: .
v_call: TRBV7-6
j_call: TRBJ1-5
cdr3_length: 15
clone_size: .
cdr3_aa: CASSPQFGSDQPQHF
cdr3_nt: TGTGCCAGCAGCCCGCAATTTGGCTCGGATCAGCCCCAGCATTTT

d_call: .
v_call: TRBV5-1
j_call: TRBJ2-7
cdr3_length: 11
clone_size: .
cdr3_aa: CDNWIFYEQYF
cdr3_nt: TGCGACAATTGGATTTTCTACGAGCAGTACTTC

d_call: .
v_call: TRBV27
j_call: TRBJ2-1
cdr3_length: 12
clone_size: .
cdr3_aa: CASSSRVYEQFF
cdr3_nt: TGTGCCAGCAGTTCCAGGGTTTATGAGCAGTTCTTC

d_call: .
v_call: TRBV2
j_call: TRBJ1-5
cdr3_length: 13
clone_size: .
cdr3_aa: CASIEDRNQPQHF
cdr3_nt: TGTGCCAGCATCGAGGATAGGAATCAGCCCCAGCATTTT

d_call: TRBD2
v_call: TRBV10-3
j_call: TRBJ2-3
cdr3_length: 14
clone_size: .
cdr3_aa: CAISAGEGTDTQYF
cdr3_nt: TGTGCCATCAGTGCCGGGGAGGGGACAGATACGCAGTATTTT

d_call: .
v_call: TRBV30
j_call: TRBJ1-2
cdr3_length: 14
clone_size: few
cdr3_aa: CAWSKGLSNYGYTF
cdr3_nt: TGTGCCTGGAGTAAGGGATTGTCTAACTATGGCTACACCTTC

d_call: TRBD1
v_call: TRBV5-1
j_call: TRBJ1-1
cdr3_length: 14
clone_size: .
cdr3_aa: CASSRTGWNTEAFF
cdr3_nt: TGCGCCAGCAGCCGGACAGGGTGGAACACTGAAGCTTTCTTT

d_call: .
v_call: TRBV5-4
j_call: TRBJ2-1
cdr3_length: 15
clone_size: .
cdr3_aa: CASSLAGPGYNEQFF
cdr3_nt: TGTGCCAGCAGCTTGGCCGGGCCAGGCTACAATGAGCAGTTCTTC

d_call: .
v_call: TRBV7-2
j_call: TRBJ1-4
cdr3_length: 14
clone_size: few
cdr3_aa: CASSLGVRNEKLFF
cdr3_nt: TGTGCCAGCAGCTTAGGAGTTCGGAATGAAAAACTGTTTTTT

d_call: TRBD1
v_call: TRBV7-9
j_call: TRBJ2-7
cdr3_length: 14
clone_size: .
cdr3_aa: CASSFRDRATEQYF
cdr3_nt: TGTGCCAGCAGCTTCAGGGACAGGGCAACCGAGCAGTACTTC

d_call: .
v_call: TRBV29-1
j_call: TRBJ2-3
cdr3_length: 12
clone_size: .
cdr3_aa: CSVVGWSDTQYF
cdr3_nt: TGCAGCGTTGTGGGGTGGTCAGATACGCAGTATTTT

d_call: TRBD1
v_call: TRBV27
j_call: TRBJ2-5
cdr3_length: 13
clone_size: .
cdr3_aa: CASSFTGGETQYF
cdr3_nt: TGTGCCAGCAGTTTCACAGGGGGCGAGACCCAGTACTTC

d_call: TRBD2
v_call: TRBV6-5
j_call: TRBJ2-7
cdr3_length: 13
clone_size: few
cdr3_aa: CASSRTSSHEQYF
cdr3_nt: TGTGCCAGCAGCAGGACTAGTTCCCACGAGCAGTACTTC

d_call: TRBD1
v_call: TRBV5-1
j_call: TRBJ2-3
cdr3_length: 15
clone_size: few
cdr3_aa: CASSLGTGGADTQYF
cdr3_nt: TGCGCCAGCAGCTTGGGGACAGGGGGTGCAGATACGCAGTATTTT

d_call: .
v_call: TRBV28
j_call: TRBJ1-4
cdr3_length: 14
clone_size: .
cdr3_aa: CASRLTKSNEKLFF
cdr3_nt: TGTGCCAGCAGACTGACTAAAAGTAATGAAAAACTGTTTTTT

d_call: TRBD2
v_call: TRBV7-9
j_call: TRBJ2-1
cdr3_length: 14
clone_size: .
cdr3_aa: CASSRGLAGEEQFF
cdr3_nt: TGTGCCAGCAGCCGAGGACTAGCGGGGGAGGAGCAGTTCTTC

d_call: .
v_call: TRBV5-1
j_call: TRBJ1-5
cdr3_length: 14
clone_size: .
cdr3_aa: CASSLDGGGMPQHF
cdr3_nt: TGCGCCAGCAGCTTGGACGGGGGCGGAATGCCCCAGCATTTT

d_call: .
v_call: TRBV9
j_call: TRBJ2-5
cdr3_length: 13
clone_size: .
cdr3_aa: CASSVGRQETQYF
cdr3_nt: TGTGCCAGCAGCGTAGGGCGGCAAGAGACCCAGTACTTC

d_call: .
v_call: TRBV6-6
j_call: TRBJ2-7
cdr3_length: 12
clone_size: few
cdr3_aa: CASSSTSYEQYF
cdr3_nt: TGTGCCAGCAGTTCGACAAGCTACGAGCAGTACTTC

d_call: TRBD2
v_call: TRBV15
j_call: TRBJ2-7
cdr3_length: 17
clone_size: .
cdr3_aa: CATSRERPLAGAYEQYF
cdr3_nt: TGTGCCACCAGCAGAGAAAGGCCCCTAGCGGGGGCCTACGAGCAGTACTTC

d_call: .
v_call: TRBV9
j_call: TRBJ2-7
cdr3_length: 13
clone_size: .
cdr3_aa: CASSARDNHEQYF
cdr3_nt: TGTGCCAGCAGCGCCCGGGACAACCACGAGCAGTACTTC

d_call: TRBD1
v_call: TRBV7-9
j_call: TRBJ2-3
cdr3_length: 16
clone_size: .
cdr3_aa: CASSSNRGFNTDTQYF
cdr3_nt: TGTGCCAGCAGCTCTAACAGGGGATTTAACACAGATACGCAGTATTTT

d_call: .
v_call: TRBV29-1
j_call: TRBJ1-4
cdr3_length: 12
clone_size: .
cdr3_aa: CSVWTGDEKLFF
cdr3_nt: TGCAGCGTATGGACGGGCGATGAAAAACTGTTTTTT

d_call: .
v_call: TRBV30
j_call: TRBJ2-7
cdr3_length: 11
clone_size: .
cdr3_aa: CAWSKDYEQYF
cdr3_nt: TGTGCCTGGAGTAAGGACTACGAGCAGTACTTC

d_call: .
v_call: TRBV9
j_call: TRBJ1-1
cdr3_length: 15
clone_size: .
cdr3_aa: CASSVYHGTDTEAFF
cdr3_nt: TGTGCCAGCAGCGTGTACCACGGGACGGACACTGAAGCTTTCTTT

d_call: .
v_call: TRBV29-1
j_call: TRBJ2-6
cdr3_length: 15
clone_size: .
cdr3_aa: CSVRTADSGANVLTF
cdr3_nt: TGCAGCGTGAGGACAGCGGACTCTGGGGCCAACGTCCTGACTTTC

d_call: TRBD1
v_call: TRBV7-9
j_call: TRBJ1-1
cdr3_length: 15
clone_size: few
cdr3_aa: CASSLGTGYGTEAFF
cdr3_nt: TGTGCCAGCAGCCTCGGGACAGGGTACGGAACTGAAGCTTTCTTT

d_call: .
v_call: TRBV30
j_call: TRBJ1-1
cdr3_length: 13
clone_size: once
cdr3_aa: CAWIKVRNTEAFF
cdr3_nt: TGTGCCTGGATTAAGGTTCGGAACACTGAAGCTTTCTTT

d_call: .
v_call: TRBV4-1
j_call: TRBJ1-1
cdr3_length: 12
clone_size: .
cdr3_aa: CASSQDLGYAFF
cdr3_nt: TGCGCCAGCAGCCAAGATTTAGGGTACGCTTTCTTT

d_call: .
v_call: TRBV11-1
j_call: TRBJ2-2
cdr3_length: 13
clone_size: .
cdr3_aa: CASSSDSTGELFF
cdr3_nt: TGTGCCAGCAGCTCGGACAGCACCGGGGAGCTGTTTTTT

d_call: .
v_call: TRBV30
j_call: TRBJ1-1
cdr3_length: 13
clone_size: .
cdr3_aa: CAWSRTSNTEAFF
cdr3_nt: TGTGCCTGGAGCAGGACATCGAACACTGAAGCTTTCTTT

d_call: .
v_call: TRBV6-6
j_call: TRBJ1-5
cdr3_length: 13
clone_size: few
cdr3_aa: CASSYTANQPQHF
cdr3_nt: TGTGCCAGCAGTTACACCGCCAATCAGCCCCAGCATTTT

d_call: .
v_call: TRBV4-2
j_call: TRBJ2-3
cdr3_length: 15
clone_size: .
cdr3_aa: CASSQVNGITDTQYF
cdr3_nt: TGTGCCAGCAGCCAAGTCAACGGGATCACAGATACGCAGTATTTT

d_call: .
v_call: TRBV29-1
j_call: TRBJ1-1
cdr3_length: 12
clone_size: few
cdr3_aa: CSVQTTGTEAFF
cdr3_nt: TGCAGCGTTCAAACTACGGGGACTGAAGCTTTCTTT

d_call: TRBD1
v_call: TRBV2
j_call: TRBJ1-2
cdr3_length: 12
clone_size: .
cdr3_aa: CASSVRGDGYTF
cdr3_nt: TGTGCCAGCAGTGTCAGGGGGGACGGCTACACCTTC